This T cell receptor (beta chain) was observed in a study of T cells in Graves' hyperthyroidism and ophthalmopathy (dated by TCRdb to between 2019 and 2020). General notes on the study: To identify TCR V-J signatures that set the groups apart, the researchers used a discovery cohort of 100 patients, made up of about 44 with Graves' ophthalmopathy and 55 to 65 with stable Graves' hyperthyroidism. The 85 to 100 discovery patients were randomly split 7:3 into training and test sets. An independent validation cohort of under 20 hyperthyroidism patients and over 15 patients who later progressed to ophthalmopathy tested prospective prediction of ophthalmopathy. Thyroid tissue and blood T-cell repertoires from several Graves' hyperthyroidism patients were also compared in the study. Following sampling, methimazole starting at 30 mg daily was given to hyperthyroidism patients, and high-dose intravenous methylprednisolone was given to ophthalmopathy patients. The paper describes TCR Vbeta CDR3 sequencing of 120 to 150 peripheral blood samples, made up of roughly 40 ophthalmopathy patients, 70 to 80 hyperthyroidism patients and 17 progressor patients. General findings and caveats noted by the study authors: Sample size was not statistically predetermined, and investigators were not blinded to group allocation. A 13 V-J signature model separated ophthalmopathy from stable hyperthyroidism, with over 85% sensitivity and 81.08% specificity in cross-validation and 80%/75% in testing. In validation, the model predicted progression to ophthalmopathy a median of about 6 months before onset, with approximately 68% sensitivity and more than 72% specificity. Most expanded thyroid clonotypes (frequency above 0.001) were also found in blood, which suggests that blood repertoires may mirror thyroid immune responses.

TCR beta CDR3 regions were amplified from RNA transcripts. The TCR CDR3 was subjected to a first round of RT-PCR using the HTBI primer set and the Qiagen OneStep RT-PCR kit. Libraries were constructed in a second round of multiplex PCR, after which size selection and purification were performed. Paired-end sequencing of the libraries was performed with 100 bp reads on an Illumina HiSeq2000. Under the source paper's analysis protocol: SOAPnuke was used to process the raw data, removing reads that contained adapters or uncalled bases, had a mean Phred below 15, or lacked an exact match to the constant primer or identifier. High-quality paired reads were merged with COPE v1.2.5, and unique nucleotide sequences were defined as clonotypes. MiTCR v1.1 was used to align the clonotypes against IMGT TRBV, TRBD and TRBJ reference segments. The analysis was restricted to V-J combinations with a frequency above 0.0001, which together covered 99.2% of the repertoires. A TCS score was defined as the ratio of F50 (clonal expansion) to E x V (chaos), with BLOSUM62-based TCRdist applied between CDR3 peptides within each V-J. Welch's t-statistics and random forest reduced roughly 540 V-J features to 10 to 15, which were used in a naive Bayes classifier (R e1071). Thyroid-blood repertoire similarity was quantified with the Morisita-Horn index. TCRdb passed the public sequencing reads through fastp at Q25 and MiXCR, retaining productive beta sequences. Under each unique CDR3 protein, matching rows form one entry showing the most common genes and DNA. The V and J calls shown here were made by TCRdb, not taken from the authors' results. The sample contains 600,000 to 700,000 distinct CDR3 sequences, roughly 45% of them found a single time. The ten most abundant clones make up more than 7% of the sample.

The CDR3 covers 15 residues, taking in both the cysteine and the phenylalanine. CDR3 DNA is the only sequence kept; it has 45 bases, read in frame from the first base. The germline V gene encodes CDR1 SGHVS and CDR2 FQNEAQ. Clipping removes 4 bases from V and 3 bases from J, with 3 as the unmatched junction base count. This clonotype was counted at least ten times. Its antigen has not been determined. It has no much larger one-base neighbor in the sample; base qualities were not kept. Exclusion was applied to patients with uncontrolled infections, other autoimmune diseases, pregnancy or lactation. Diagnoses relied on clinical symptoms, serum thyroxine and TRAb, thyroid ultrasound and orbital computed tomography. Total RNA was extracted using Trizol reagent, and RNA quality was assessed on an Agilent 2100 Bioanalyzer.

The sample consisted of peripheral blood or thyroid tissue (not recorded which). The sequence links TRBV7-8 to TRBJ1-6; TRBD1 matches 7 bases in the middle. This TCR was recovered from an adult man with Graves' disease, either hyperthyroidism or ophthalmopathy (not recorded which). CDR3 protein: CASSSQGIYNSPLHF. At the DNA level, the sequence is TGTGCCAGCAGCTCACAGGGGATCTATAATTCACCCCTCCACTTT.